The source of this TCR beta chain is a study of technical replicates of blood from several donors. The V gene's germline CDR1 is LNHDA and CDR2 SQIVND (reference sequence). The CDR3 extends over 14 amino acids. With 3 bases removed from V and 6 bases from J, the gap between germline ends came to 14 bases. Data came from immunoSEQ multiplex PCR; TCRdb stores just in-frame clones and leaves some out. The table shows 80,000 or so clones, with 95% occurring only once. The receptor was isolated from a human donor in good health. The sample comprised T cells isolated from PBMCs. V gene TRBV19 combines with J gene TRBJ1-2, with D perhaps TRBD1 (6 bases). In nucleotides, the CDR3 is TGTGCCAGTAGTATGGTTAACAGGGATAATGGCTACACCTTC. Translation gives CASSMVNRDNGYTF.